This T cell receptor beta chain originates from a study of T cells expressing NK-cell markers. In the study overall: One of eight sequenced donors was HCMV-seronegative; the other seven were seropositive.

TCRdb reprocessed the 5' RACE reads and stores each CDR3 protein as one record, lacking DNA. The specimen's table records around 470,000 distinct CDR3 sequences. Worth noting for this clonotype: Its target is not known.

This CDR3 has 14 amino acids. Study-level findings and limits: Top CD8+ clonotypes included the dominant CD3+CD56+NKG2C+ clonotypes in 5 or 6 donors.

The V gene is TRBV12-3 or TRBV12-4, the J gene TRBJ1-5; the TCRdb D gene call, TRBD1, has no DNA to confirm it. Sequenced input: blood T cells: a sorted CD56 or NKG2C T cell subset, CD4+ or CD8+ T cells, or bulk PBMC T cells (not recorded which). The receptor was derived from a woman in her forties or fifties in good health. This chain's CDR3 is CASSPGGHNQPQHF.